Given below is one T cell receptor (beta chain) in context. The record originates from a study of blood T cell repertoires in COVID-19. Per germline, CDR1 SGHDT and CDR2 YYEEEE. The length of the CDR3 is 15 residues. The ends were cut back, 0 bases at V and 3 bases at J, with 10 bases in the middle. Only in-frame clones appear in the TCRdb table, and some are missing; sequencing was by immunoSEQ multiplex PCR. This repertoire shows about 97,000 clones, about four fifths found once; its top ten account for roughly 4.1%. The sequencing input was peripheral blood. This receptor was taken from a human donor in a cohort sampled during active COVID-19. The J gene is TRBJ1-3, the V gene TRBV5-6; tentative D call: TRBD1 (6 bases). The CDR3 loop reads CASSLDPGVGNTIYF. CDR3 nucleotide sequence: TGTGCCAGCAGCTTGGACCCAGGGGTTGGAAACACCATATATTTT.